What follows are 14 T cell receptor beta chains derived from one specimen sequenced in a study of vaccination and CD4 T cells after COVID-19. Stated treatment: roughly ten-day PBMC culture with coronavirus spike peptide pools or control peptides (ViraFEST assay). Sequenced with the Oncomine TCR Beta short-read assay was DNA taken from cultured CD4+ T cells. TCRdb re-called the PCR reads through MiXCR, storing one row per CDR3 protein. The table has 13,000 to 15,000 distinct CDR3 sequences, 30% to 35% seen once; the top ten hold roughly a tenth. Their recognized antigens are unknown. This specimen was CD4+ T cells from blood, cultured in vitro, taken after SARS-CoV-2 vaccination. These receptors were obtained from a human donor who had recovered from COVID-19.

This clonotype came up a few times. This chain joins TRBV20-1 and TRBJ2-2, with 11 bases matching TRBD2. In germline, CDR1 is DFQATT, CDR2 SNEGSKA (reference sequence). The CDR3 is 15 amino acids. The trim removed 6 bases at V and 8 bases at J, leaving 11 bases unmatched. CDR3 amino acids: CSAPPLAGVAGELFF. In DNA, the CDR3 is TGCAGTGCCCCGCCACTAGCGGGAGTGGCTGGGGAGCTGTTTTTT.

Within the sample, this clonotype is medium-sized. The gene calls are TRBV6-5 and TRBJ2-3; D uncertain. The CDR3 is 14 amino acids. Germline CDR1 is MNHEY and CDR2 is SVGAGI. Trimming left V 2 bases short and J 3 bases short, with 9 bases between. CDR3 protein: CASSYVLGTDTQYF. The CDR3 nucleotides are TGTGCCAGCAGTTACGTTCTAGGAACAGATACGCAGTATTTT.

This sequence joins TRBV10-3 and TRBJ2-1, with 7 bases fitting TRBD2. This CDR3 has 14 residues. CDR1 is ENHRY and CDR2 is SYGVKD in the germline V gene. V lost 0 bases and J lost 15; bases outside the gene matches: 11. CDR3 DNA sequence: TGTGCCATCAGTGAGTCGTCCGGCGGGAGAAACCTGTTCTTC. The encoded protein is CAISESSGGRNLFF.

The chain uses TRBV28 and TRBJ2-7, with 7 bases that match TRBD2. The CDR3 covers 15 residues. J was trimmed by 3 bases and V by 7 bases; bases with no gene match: 12. Germline V gene sequence: CDR1 MDHEN, CDR2 SYDVKM. CDR3 sequence: CASTPPASGIYEQYF. As DNA, the CDR3 is TGTGCCAGCACCCCCCCCGCTAGCGGAATCTACGAGCAGTACTTC.

V gene TRBV28 combines with J gene TRBJ1-5; D remains unclear. Deletions cut 3 bases from V and 1 base from J, with 4 bases between. Per germline, CDR1 MDHEN and CDR2 SYDVKM. This CDR3 has 13 amino acids. CDR3 residues: CASSFDSNQPQHF. For the CDR3, the DNA is TGTGCCAGCAGTTTTGACAGCAATCAGCCCCAGCATTTT.

This clonotype was seen a handful of times. The chain is built from TRBV15 and TRBJ2-5, with TRBD2 matching over 7 bases. The germline V gene has CDR1 LNHNV and CDR2 YYDKDF (reference sequence). V trimming: 0 bases; J trimming: 4 bases; junction bases outside the gene matches: 5. The CDR3 is 15 amino acids. CDR3 sequence (DNA): TGTGCCACCAGCAGAGATCGGGGGGACGGAGAGACCCAGTACTTC. Amino acids: CATSRDRGDGETQYF. The full variable domain, completed using reference TRBV15 and TRBJ2-5, is DAMVIQNPRYQVTQFGKPVTLSCSQTLNHNVMYWYQQKSSQAPKLLFHYYDKDFNNEADTPDNFQSRRPNTSFCFLDIRSPGLGDTAMYLCATSRDRGDGETQYFGPGTRLLVL.

With respect to this clonotype: The junction shows a germline mismatch at one end, possibly a read error. The V call is TRBV6-2 or TRBV6-3, the J call TRBJ2-3, with D unclear. The CDR3 is 15 amino acids. Per the germline V gene, CDR1 is MNHEY and CDR2 is SVGEGT. In nucleotides, the CDR3 is TGTGCCAGCAGTAACTCATTTCACCTCACAGATACGCAGTATTTT. Translating gives CASSNSFHLTDTQYF.

This chain links TRBV19 with TRBJ2-7; 9 positions match TRBD1. Germline values: CDR1 LNHDA, CDR2 SQIVND (reference sequence). Unmatched junction bases numbered 5, after V lost 4 bases and J lost 1 base. The CDR3 runs 15 residues. CDR3 residues: CASSTGTGLSYEQYF. DNA of the CDR3: TGTGCCAGTAGTACCGGGACAGGGCTTTCCTACGAGCAGTACTTC.

The chain employs TRBV6-2 or TRBV6-3 and TRBJ1-2; maybe TRBD1 (5 bases). CDR1 is MNHEY and CDR2 is SVGEGT in the germline V gene. This CDR3 spans 13 amino acids. V was pared by 4 bases and J by 8 bases, with 14 bases between. Here the CDR3 DNA reads TGTGCCAGCAGTTCCCGTGGGGGTGGCGGCTACACCTTC. Its translation is CASSSRGGGGYTF.

This clonotype was detected only a few times. The chain is built from TRBV25-1 and TRBJ1-2; D gene ambiguous. CDR1 is MGHDK and CDR2 is SYGVNS in the germline V gene. This CDR3 comprises 13 residues. V lost 6 bases to trimming and J lost 8 bases, with 16 bases between them. The CDR3: CASRPRTGSGYTF. CDR3 DNA sequence: TGTGCCAGCAGACCTAGGACGGGTTCGGGCTACACCTTC.

This clonotype appeared a few times. The genes are TRBV27 and TRBJ2-7, with a tentative D call TRBD2 (5 bases). V shed 6 bases and J shed 2 bases, with 14 bases lying between them. This CDR3 region has 14 residues. The germline gives CDR1 MNHEY, CDR2 SMNVEV (reference sequence). CDR3 DNA sequence: TGTGCCAGCAGCTCAGCGGTCCTTACCTACGAGCAGTACTTC. This codes for CASSSAVLTYEQYF.

This clonotype was seen only a few times. The genes are TRBV6-2 or TRBV6-3 and TRBJ2-7; 8 bases are a match to TRBD1. Germline V gene lookup returns CDR1 MNHEY and CDR2 SVGEGT. CDR3 length: 12 amino acids. The V segment lost 5 bases and the J segment 12 bases; nucleotides outside the gene matches: 9. CDR3: CASSLGQGGWYF. The DNA for the CDR3 is TGTGCCAGCAGTCTTGGACAGGGCGGATGGTACTTC.

This clonotype was seen only a few times. This chain's CDR3 is CASSQDGLAGVNEQFF. CDR3 DNA sequence: TGCGCCAGCAGCCAAGATGGACTAGCGGGAGTCAATGAGCAGTTCTTC. This chain uses TRBV4-3 with TRBJ2-1; the match to TRBD2 covers 13 bases. Germline loops: CDR1 LGHNA, CDR2 YSLEER. The trim removed 0 bases at V and 6 bases at J, leaving 2 bases unmatched. This CDR3 is 16 amino acids long.

The chain couples TRBV29-1 to TRBJ2-2; a weak D match, TRBD1 (6 bases). V lost 3 bases, J lost 6 bases, and 11 bases lay in between. Germline V CDR1 and CDR2: SQVTM, ANQGSEA. CDR3 length: 13 residues. The CDR3 DNA sequence: TGCAGCGTTGAGGGACATAACCCCGGGGAGCTGTTTTTT. As protein: CSVEGHNPGELFF.